The 25 T cell receptor beta chains in this list originate from one sample, sequenced in a study of blood T cell repertoires in COVID-19. Repertoires were generated with immunoSEQ multiplex PCR, while TCRdb's copy carries only in-frame clones and drops some. The data hold about 200,000 clones, with more than 70% observed a single time. Sequencing was performed on PBMCs or T cells enriched from blood (not recorded which). The receptor source for this set is a woman aged 35 to 49 with acute COVID-19.

The chain recombines TRBV27 with TRBJ2-7, with 8 nucleotides matching TRBD1. This CDR3 is built from 15 residues. The germline gives CDR1 MNHEY, CDR2 SMNVEV (reference sequence). J was trimmed by 5 bases and V by 6 bases; bases with no gene match: 12. DNA for the CDR3: TGTGCCAGCAGGGTCCTCGACAGGGGCGCCCACGAGCAGTACTTC. This codes for CASRVLDRGAHEQYF.

This clone occurred a few times. The chain has TRBV11-2 and TRBJ1-2, with D uncertain. V gave up 0 bases and J gave up 5 bases, with 7 bases separating them. Germline-derived CDR1 and CDR2 are SGHAT and FQNNGV. The CDR3 sequence is 13 residues long. The DNA for the CDR3 is TGTGCCAGCAGCTTAGATCGGAGATATGGCTACACCTTC. It encodes CASSLDRRYGYTF.

This clone was counted a few times. V usage is TRBV4-3 and J usage is TRBJ1-1; D is undetermined. CDR3 size: 14 residues. Germline CDR1 is LGHNA and CDR2 is YSLEER. Trimming cost V 4 bases and J 3 bases, with 12 bases left between them. CDR3: CASSRSRVYTEAFF. DNA of the CDR3: TGCGCCAGCAGCCGGAGCCGGGTCTACACTGAAGCTTTCTTT.

The chain uses TRBV24-1 and TRBJ2-7; the match to TRBD1 covers 10 bases. Per germline, CDR1 KGHDR and CDR2 SFDVKD. The CDR3 length is 15 residues. The V segment lost 3 bases and the J segment 5 bases; nucleotides outside the gene matches: 6. CDR3 residues: CATSDPGQGKDEQYF. Here the CDR3 DNA reads TGTGCCACCAGTGATCCGGGACAGGGGAAAGACGAGCAGTACTTC.

This clone turned up a few times. The chain employs TRBV7-9 and TRBJ2-7; D is possibly TRBD1 (6 bases). The CDR3 sequence is 16 residues long. Trimming shortened V by 3 bases and J by 5 bases, and 20 bases separated the two germline ends. The germline V gene encodes CDR1 SEHNR and CDR2 FQNEAQ (reference sequence). CDR3 protein: CASSFLTGSGLNEQYF. The CDR3 coding sequence is TGTGCCAGCAGCTTCCTGACAGGATCGGGCCTCAACGAGCAGTACTTC.

A single count supports this clone. The chain has TRBV15 and TRBJ1-5; 7 bases align to TRBD1. This CDR3 is built from 17 residues. The V segment lost 7 bases and the J segment 0 bases; nucleotides outside the gene matches: 12. Per germline, CDR1 LNHNV and CDR2 YYDKDF (reference sequence). The CDR3 is CATNEDWTGSSNQPQHF. For the CDR3, the DNA is TGTGCCACCAATGAAGACTGGACAGGATCTAGCAATCAGCCCCAGCATTTT.

The chain joins TRBV7-2 to TRBJ2-5; D is ambiguous. Per the germline V gene, CDR1 is SGHTA and CDR2 is FQGNSA. The CDR3 totals 13 residues. Deletions cut 3 bases from V and 5 bases from J, with 10 bases between. The CDR3 is CASSFSNRETQYF. The CDR3 nucleotides are TGTGCCAGCAGCTTCTCCAACCGGGAGACCCAGTACTTC.

A word on this clone: Other DNA sequences from this sample encode an identical CDR3 as well. V gene TRBV2 combines with J gene TRBJ1-2; 9 nucleotides agree with TRBD1. V was clipped by 6 bases and J by 4 bases; unmatched bases: 3. Germline CDR1 is SNHLY and CDR2 is FYNNEI. This CDR3 region has 13 residues. The CDR3 loop reads CASRGDRAYGYTF. In nucleotides, the CDR3 is TGTGCCAGCAGAGGGGACAGGGCCTATGGCTACACCTTC.

V gene TRBV9 combines with J gene TRBJ2-3; 7 bases fit TRBD1. V was pared by 0 bases and J by 1 base, with 5 bases of the junction left unmatched. This CDR3 comprises 16 residues. Germline V CDR1 and CDR2: SGDLS, YYNGEE. CDR3 sequence: CASSVGAGGGTDTQYF. The CDR3 nucleotides are TGTGCCAGCAGCGTAGGGGCAGGGGGAGGCACAGATACGCAGTATTTT.

The chain joins TRBV28 to TRBJ1-4; TRBD1 agrees at 9 bases. Trimming removed 5 bases from V and 8 bases from J; junction bases left unmatched: 9. This CDR3 contains 15 residues. Germline V gene data show CDR1 as MDHEN and CDR2 as SYDVKM. The CDR3 coding sequence is TGTGCCAGCAGTGTCCTGACAGGGGGACGCGAAAAACTGTTTTTT. Encoded protein: CASSVLTGGREKLFF.

The V and J genes are TRBV6-5 and TRBJ2-3; D remains unclear. The V gene lost 7 bases and the J gene lost 4 bases, with 15 bases spanning the gap. Germline lookup yields CDR1 MNHEY and CDR2 SVGAGI. The CDR3 is 14 residues long. DNA of the CDR3: TGTGCCAGCACCGAGGCAGCCCAACCAGATACGCAGTATTTT. The encoded protein is CASTEAAQPDTQYF.

This clone was seen once. This could be a read error, since a much larger clone is one nucleotide away. V usage is TRBV12-3 or TRBV12-4 and J usage is TRBJ1-1; D is unresolved. The CDR3 loop spans 12 amino acids. V lost 6 bases and J 0 bases, leaving 5 bases between the germline ends. CDR3 bases: TGTGCCAGCAGCTCAGTGAACACTGAAGCTTTCTTT. It is translated as CASSSVNTEAFF.

The genes are TRBV28 and TRBJ1-5; TRBD1 agrees at 9 bases. Trimming took 4 bases from V and 2 from J; bases not matched to a gene: 3. Looked up from germline, CDR1 is MDHEN and CDR2 is SYDVKM. The CDR3 covers 15 residues. CDR3 coding DNA: TGTGCCAGCAGTTACAGGGGGCGTGGCAATCAGCCCCAGCATTTT. It codes for CASSYRGRGNQPQHF.

This clone was recorded once. The chain combines TRBV6-2 or TRBV6-3 with TRBJ2-6; 7 bases map to TRBD2. The germline V gene encodes CDR1 MNHEY and CDR2 SVGEGT. CDR3 length: 19 amino acids. Trimming removed 6 bases from V and 0 bases from J; junction bases left unmatched: 14. CDR3: CASSHPPRDYHSGANVLTF. The CDR3 bases are TGTGCCAGCAGCCACCCCCCGCGGGACTACCACTCTGGGGCCAACGTCCTGACTTTC.

CDR3 DNA sequence: TGTGCCAGCAGAGCCAGTGACAGGGGACGAGGGCAGCCCCAGCATTTT. The encoded protein is CASRASDRGRGQPQHF. The chain combines TRBV2 with TRBJ1-5; the match to TRBD1 covers 8 bases. Germline CDR1 and CDR2: SNHLY and FYNNEI. This CDR3 is 16 amino acids long. After removal of 6 bases from V and 7 bases from J, the junction contained 14 bases not matched to a gene. The full variable domain, its missing parts supplied by reference TRBV2 and TRBJ1-5, is EPEVTQTPSHQVTQMGQEVILRCVPISNHLYFYWYRQILGQKVEFLVSFYNNEISEKSEIFDDQFSVERPDGSNFTLKIRSTKLEDSAMYFCASRASDRGRGQPQHFGDGTRLSIL.

The gene calls are TRBV5-1 and TRBJ2-3; 8 bases line up with TRBD1. This CDR3 is built from 18 residues. Germline assignment: CDR1 SGHRS and CDR2 YFSETQ. The ends lost 3 bases at V and 4 bases at J; junction bases unmatched: 16. The CDR3 DNA is TGCGCCAGCAGCTACGGACTTAGGACAGGGCATAAGGCAGATACGCAGTATTTT. Residues: CASSYGLRTGHKADTQYF. Full variable domain (outside the CDR3, taken from reference TRBV5-1 and TRBJ2-3): KAGVTQTPRYLIKTRGQQVTLSCSPISGHRSVSWYQQTPGQGLQFLFEYFSETQRNKGNFPGRFSGRQFSNSRSEMNVSTLELGDSALYLCASSYGLRTGHKADTQYFGPGTRLTVL.

The chain links TRBV6-2 or TRBV6-3 to TRBJ1-5; D may be TRBD1 (5 bases). Trimming pared 6 bases from V and 3 bases from J, leaving 9 bases between. The CDR3 extends over 13 amino acids. Per the germline V gene, CDR1 is MNHEY and CDR2 is SVGEGT. The CDR3 nucleotides are TGTGCCAGCAGCTCCAGGGCCAATCAGCCCCAGCATTTT. Its translation: CASSSRANQPQHF.

A word on this clone: Other DNA sequences in this sample translate to the same CDR3. This chain uses TRBV9 with TRBJ1-5; a possible D gene is TRBD1 (5 bases). The CDR3 extends over 15 amino acids. V lost 0 bases to trimming and J lost 5 bases, with 12 bases between them. The germline CDR1 and CDR2 sequences are SGDLS and YYNGEE. As DNA, the CDR3 is TGTGCCAGCAGCGTAGGGGGAGGGGAGGATCAGCCCCAGCATTTT. Protein product: CASSVGGGEDQPQHF.

V usage is TRBV9 and J usage is TRBJ1-2; 10 bases are a match to TRBD1. The CDR3 sequence is 15 residues long. With 6 bases clipped from V and 8 bases from J, the junction kept 13 bases outside the gene matches. Per germline, CDR1 SGDLS and CDR2 YYNGEE. The CDR3, as DNA: TGTGCCAGCAACCTTCTGACAGGGGGCACGGGGGGCTACACCTTC. It is translated as CASNLLTGGTGGYTF.

This clone was recorded only once. V gene TRBV5-1 combines with J gene TRBJ1-2; a possible D gene is TRBD1 (5 bases). V was trimmed by 1 base and J by 7 bases, leaving 14 bases between them. Germline CDR1 SGHRS, CDR2 YFSETQ. The CDR3 is 14 amino acids. The CDR3 sequence is CASSLSAGRGGYTF. The DNA for the CDR3 is TGCGCCAGCAGCTTGTCCGCAGGGCGGGGTGGCTACACCTTC.

The chain employs TRBV14 and TRBJ1-1, with unresolved D. The CDR3 spans 14 residues. Trimming pared 0 bases from V and 0 bases from J, leaving 5 bases between. Germline CDR1 is SGHDN and CDR2 is FVKESK. The CDR3 DNA reads TGTGCCAGCAGCCAAGACAGGATGAACACTGAAGCTTTCTTT. It specifies CASSQDRMNTEAFF.

This chain joins TRBV18 and TRBJ2-3; the D gene is possibly TRBD2 (7 bases). The CDR3 covers 15 residues. The V end lost 6 bases, the J end lost 2 bases, and 15 bases lay between the germline ends. The germline V gene has CDR1 KGHSH and CDR2 LQKENI. DNA of the CDR3: TGTGCCAGCTCTACCCCGGGGGGCCCCACAGATACGCAGTATTTT. It encodes CASSTPGGPTDTQYF. The entire variable domain, with the rest obtained from reference TRBV18 and TRBJ2-3, is as follows: NAGVMQNPRHLVRRRGQEARLRCSPMKGHSHVYWYRQLPEEGLKFMVYLQKENIIDESGMPKERFSAEFPKEGPSILRIQQVVRGDSAAYFCASSTPGGPTDTQYFGPGTRLTVL.

The V call is TRBV6-5, the J call TRBJ2-2, with TRBD1 matching 8 bases. CDR1 and CDR2 (germline): MNHEY, SVGAGI. This CDR3 is 15 amino acids long. Unmatched junction bases numbered 7, after V lost 6 bases and J lost 4 bases. As DNA, the CDR3 is TGTGCCAGCAGCCGCGGACAGGGTACCACCGGGGAGCTGTTTTTT. Residues: CASSRGQGTTGELFF.

The chain carries TRBV5-1 and TRBJ2-1; no reliable D call. This CDR3 region has 15 residues. Germline loops: CDR1 SGHRS, CDR2 YFSETQ. Trimming removed 0 bases at V and 0 bases at J, with 7 bases between. CDR3 in DNA: TGCGCCAGCAGCTTGGCTTTGAGCTCCTACAATGAGCAGTTCTTC. It translates to CASSLALSSYNEQFF.

This chain uses TRBV10-3 with TRBJ2-7; tentatively, D is TRBD1 (6 bases). The germline V and J ends were trimmed by 11 bases and 3 bases, with 14 bases remaining between them. CDR1 is ENHRY and CDR2 is SYGVKD in the germline V gene. The CDR3 consists of 12 residues. The CDR3: CAVGQKGYEQYF. The CDR3 coding sequence is TGTGCCGTCGGACAGAAGGGCTACGAGCAGTACTTC.